This entry describes one T cell receptor (beta chain). These data are taken from a study of shared clonotypes between healthy human individuals. Cells designated naive CD8 were CD45RO-negative and were positively selected for CCR7, with terminally differentiated effector memory CD45RA+ cells excluded. All the donors were Caucasian adults who lived in Nashville, Tennessee. The data were produced by immunoSEQ multiplex PCR, yet TCRdb's version contains in-frame clones alone and is incomplete. The sample yields about 2.1 million clones, 85% to 95% seen once. CDR1 and CDR2 from the germline V gene are MNHEY and SMNVEV (reference sequence). Trimming left V 5 bases short and J 5 bases short, with 16 bases between. This CDR3 is 14 amino acids long.

The sequence came from a man younger than 35 in good health. Some clones in this sample may be carry-over from other donors' samples. The chain couples TRBV27 to TRBJ2-7; D is unresolved. The sample consisted of naive CD8+ T cells from PBMCs. The chain's CDR3 is CASSPLVTNHEQYF. The CDR3 region has the DNA TGTGCCAGCAGTCCCCTGGTAACAAACCACGAGCAGTACTTC.